This T cell receptor beta chain was observed in a study of cytomegalovirus exposure and HLA in healthy donors. General observations from the study: An analysis that was carried out later associated fewer than 20,000 TCR beta sequences with HLA alleles at 0.05 false discovery rate. The authors later found TCR association rates varying by HLA locus, with DRB1 most and HLA-C fewest.

Details on this clone: What it recognizes is unknown.

V was pared by 0 bases and J by 0 bases, with 7 bases between. This CDR3 has 16 amino acids. CDR1 and CDR2 (germline): SGHNT, YYREEE (reference sequence). 13 Jbeta primers and 60 Vbeta primers were used for the PCR. Here immunoSEQ multiplex PCR was the method, and the copy in TCRdb shows in-frame clones only, minus some. The repertoire has roughly 200,000 clones, around 80% of them found once; the top ten carry 4.5% to 6%. The V call is TRBV5-4, the J call TRBJ2-6, with D hard to call. The sequence was collected from a man in his forties or fifties in good health and CMV-seronegative. Source material: PBMCs. CDR3 bases: TGTGCCAGCAGCTTGGGGGCCAGCTCTGGGGCCAACGTCCTGACTTTC. The encoded protein is CASSLGASSGANVLTF. The full variable domain, with the rest looked up from reference TRBV5-4 and TRBJ2-6, is ETGVTQSPTHLIKTRGQQVTLRCSSQSGHNTVSWYQQALGQGPQFIFQYYREEENGRGNFPPRFSGLQFPNYSSELNVNALELDDSALYLCASSLGASSGANVLTFGAGSRLTVL.